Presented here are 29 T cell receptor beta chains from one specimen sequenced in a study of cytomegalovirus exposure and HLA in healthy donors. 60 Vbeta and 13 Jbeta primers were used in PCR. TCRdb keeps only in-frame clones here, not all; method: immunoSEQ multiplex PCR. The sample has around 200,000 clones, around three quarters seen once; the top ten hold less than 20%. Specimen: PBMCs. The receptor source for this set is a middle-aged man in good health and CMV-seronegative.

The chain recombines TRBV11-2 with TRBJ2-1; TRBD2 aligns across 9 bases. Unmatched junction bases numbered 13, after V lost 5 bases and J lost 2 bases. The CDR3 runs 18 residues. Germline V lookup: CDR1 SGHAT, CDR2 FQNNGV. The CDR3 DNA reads TGTGCCAGCAGCCCGCGAGGGCGGCGGGAGGGCGCCTACAATGAGCAGTTCTTC. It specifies CASSPRGRREGAYNEQFF. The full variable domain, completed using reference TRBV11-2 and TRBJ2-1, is EAGVAQSPRYKIIEKRQSVAFWCNPISGHATLYWYQQILGQGPKLLIQFQNNGVVDDSQLPKDRFSAERLKGVDSTLKIQPAKLEDSAVYLCASSPRGRREGAYNEQFFGPGTRLTVL.

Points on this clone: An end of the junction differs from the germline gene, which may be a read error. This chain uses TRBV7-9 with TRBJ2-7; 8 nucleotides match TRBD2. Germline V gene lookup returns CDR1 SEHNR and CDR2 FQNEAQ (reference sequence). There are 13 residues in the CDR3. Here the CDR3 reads CSSSSGGAPEQYF. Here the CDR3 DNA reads TGTTCCAGCAGCTCCGGGGGGGCCCCCGAGCAGTACTTC.

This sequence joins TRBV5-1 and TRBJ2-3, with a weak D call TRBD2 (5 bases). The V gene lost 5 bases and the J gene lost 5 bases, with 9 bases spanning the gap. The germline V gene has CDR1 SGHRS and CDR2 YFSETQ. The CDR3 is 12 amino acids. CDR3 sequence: CASRPEGDTQYF. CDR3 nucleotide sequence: TGCGCCAGCAGACCTGAGGGAGATACGCAGTATTTT.

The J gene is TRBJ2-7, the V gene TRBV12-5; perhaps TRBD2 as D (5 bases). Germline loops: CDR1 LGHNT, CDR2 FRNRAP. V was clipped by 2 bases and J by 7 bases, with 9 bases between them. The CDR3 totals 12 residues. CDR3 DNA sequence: TGTGCTAGTGGTTTGTCGGGCGGGGAGCAGTACTTC. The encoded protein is CASGLSGGEQYF.

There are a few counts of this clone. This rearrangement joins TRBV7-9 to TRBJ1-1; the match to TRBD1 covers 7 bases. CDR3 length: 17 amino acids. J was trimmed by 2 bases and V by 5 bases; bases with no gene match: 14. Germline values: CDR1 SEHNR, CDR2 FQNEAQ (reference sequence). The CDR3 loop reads CASSAGIDRVVNTEAFF. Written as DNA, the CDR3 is TGTGCCAGCAGCGCGGGTATCGACAGGGTTGTAAACACTGAAGCTTTCTTT.

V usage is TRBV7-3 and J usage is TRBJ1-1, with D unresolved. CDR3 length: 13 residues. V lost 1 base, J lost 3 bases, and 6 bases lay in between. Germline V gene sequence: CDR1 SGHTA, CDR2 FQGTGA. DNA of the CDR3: TGTGCCAGCAGCTTAAGTCTCTACACTGAAGCTTTCTTT. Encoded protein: CASSLSLYTEAFF.

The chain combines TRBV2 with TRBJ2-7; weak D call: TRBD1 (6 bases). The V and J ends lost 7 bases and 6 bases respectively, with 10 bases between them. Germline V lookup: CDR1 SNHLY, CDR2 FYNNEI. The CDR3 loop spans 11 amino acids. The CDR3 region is CASTTGSEQYF. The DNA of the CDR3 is TGTGCCAGCACTACAGGGTCCGAGCAGTACTTC. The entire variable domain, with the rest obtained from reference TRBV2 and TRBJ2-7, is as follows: EPEVTQTPSHQVTQMGQEVILRCVPISNHLYFYWYRQILGQKVEFLVSFYNNEISEKSEIFDDQFSVERPDGSNFTLKIRSTKLEDSAMYFCASTTGSEQYFGPGTRLTVT.

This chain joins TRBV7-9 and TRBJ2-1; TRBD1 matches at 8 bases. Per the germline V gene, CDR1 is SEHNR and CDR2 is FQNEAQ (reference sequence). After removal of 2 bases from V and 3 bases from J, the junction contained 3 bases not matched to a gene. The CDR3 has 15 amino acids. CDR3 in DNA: TGTGCCAGCAGCTTAAGGGGACAGGTCTACAATGAGCAGTTCTTC. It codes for CASSLRGQVYNEQFF.

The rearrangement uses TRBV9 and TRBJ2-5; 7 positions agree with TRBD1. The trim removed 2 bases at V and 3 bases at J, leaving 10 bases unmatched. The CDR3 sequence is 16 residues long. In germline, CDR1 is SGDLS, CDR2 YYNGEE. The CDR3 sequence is CASSVSTTGVEETQYF. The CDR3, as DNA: TGTGCCAGCAGCGTCTCCACAACAGGGGTTGAAGAGACCCAGTACTTC.

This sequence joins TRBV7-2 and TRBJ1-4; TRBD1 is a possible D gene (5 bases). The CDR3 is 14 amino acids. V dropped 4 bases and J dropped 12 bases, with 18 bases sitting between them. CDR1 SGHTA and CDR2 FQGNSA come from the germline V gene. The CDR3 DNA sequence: TGTGCCAGCAGCTCAGGCCGGATCGGGGGAGAACTGTTTTTT. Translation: CASSSGRIGGELFF. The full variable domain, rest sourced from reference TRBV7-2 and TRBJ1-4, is GAGVSQSPSNKVTEKGKDVELRCDPISGHTALYWYRQSLGQGLEFLIYFQGNSAPDKSGLPSDRFSAERTGGSVSTLTIQRTQQEDSAVYLCASSSGRIGGELFFGSGTQLSVL.

The CDR3 sequence: CATHRGGSYEQYF. CDR3 nucleotide sequence: TGTGCCACCCACAGGGGTGGCTCCTACGAGCAGTACTTC. V is TRBV28 and J is TRBJ2-7, with TRBD1 identical over 7 bases. Germline values: CDR1 MDHEN, CDR2 SYDVKM. V lost 10 bases, J lost 0 bases, and 6 bases stayed unmatched. The CDR3 length is 13 residues. The complete variable domain, with remaining parts taken from reference TRBV28 and TRBJ2-7, reads DVKVTQSSRYLVKRTGEKVFLECVQDMDHENMFWYRQDPGLGLRLIYFSYDVKMKEKGDIPEGYSVSREKKERFSLILESASTNQTSMYLCATHRGGSYEQYFGPGTRLTVT.

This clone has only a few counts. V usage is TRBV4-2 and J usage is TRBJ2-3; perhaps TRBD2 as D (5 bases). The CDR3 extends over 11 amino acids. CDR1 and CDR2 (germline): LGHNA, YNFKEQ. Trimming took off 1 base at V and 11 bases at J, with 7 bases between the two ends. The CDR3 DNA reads TGTGCCAGCAGCCAAGGTCGGGGGCAGTATTTT. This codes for CASSQGRGQYF.

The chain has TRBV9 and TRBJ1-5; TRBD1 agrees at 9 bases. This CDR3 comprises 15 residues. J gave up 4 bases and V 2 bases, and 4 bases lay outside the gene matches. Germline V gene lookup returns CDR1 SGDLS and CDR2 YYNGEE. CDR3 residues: CASSVSGQGNQPQHF. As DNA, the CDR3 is TGTGCCAGCAGCGTCTCAGGACAGGGGAATCAGCCCCAGCATTTT. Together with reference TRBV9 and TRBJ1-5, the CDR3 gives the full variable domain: DSGVTQTPKHLITATGQRVTLRCSPRSGDLSVYWYQQSLDQGLQFLIQYYNGEERAKGNILERFSAQQFPDLHSELNLSSLELGDSALYFCASSVSGQGNQPQHFGDGTRLSIL.

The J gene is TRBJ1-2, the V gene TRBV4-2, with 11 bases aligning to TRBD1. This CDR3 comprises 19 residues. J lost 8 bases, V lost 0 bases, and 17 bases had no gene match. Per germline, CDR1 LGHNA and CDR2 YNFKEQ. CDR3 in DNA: TGTGCCAGCAGCCAAGAAGTCGGAGGGCGGGACAGGGGGAAACTCGGCTACACCTTC. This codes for CASSQEVGGRDRGKLGYTF.

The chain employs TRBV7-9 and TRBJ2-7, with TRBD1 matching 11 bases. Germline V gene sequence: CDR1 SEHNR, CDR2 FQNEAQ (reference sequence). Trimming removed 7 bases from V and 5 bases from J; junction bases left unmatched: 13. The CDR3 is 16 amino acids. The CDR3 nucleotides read TGTGCCAGCACTAAAGGACAGGGGGCATTACCCAACGAGCAGTACTTC. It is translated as CASTKGQGALPNEQYF.

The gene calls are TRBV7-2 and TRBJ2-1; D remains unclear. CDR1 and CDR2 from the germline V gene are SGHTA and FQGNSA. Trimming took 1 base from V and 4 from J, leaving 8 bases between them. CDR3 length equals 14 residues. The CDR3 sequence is CASSLGAAYNEQFF. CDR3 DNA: TGTGCCAGCAGCTTAGGGGCCGCGTACAATGAGCAGTTCTTC.

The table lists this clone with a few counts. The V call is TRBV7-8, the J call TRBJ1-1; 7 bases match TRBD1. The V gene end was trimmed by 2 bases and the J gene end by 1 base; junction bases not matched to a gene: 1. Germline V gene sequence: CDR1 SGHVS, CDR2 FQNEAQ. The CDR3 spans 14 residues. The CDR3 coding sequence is TGTGCCAGCAGCTTAAACAGGGGGAACACTGAAGCTTTCTTT. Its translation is CASSLNRGNTEAFF.

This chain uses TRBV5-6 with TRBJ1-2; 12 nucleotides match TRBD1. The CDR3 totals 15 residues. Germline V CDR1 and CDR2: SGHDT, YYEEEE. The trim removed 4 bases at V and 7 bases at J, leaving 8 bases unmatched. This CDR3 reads CASSPAGQGAGGYTF. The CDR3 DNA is TGTGCCAGCAGCCCGGCGGGACAGGGGGCTGGTGGCTACACCTTC.

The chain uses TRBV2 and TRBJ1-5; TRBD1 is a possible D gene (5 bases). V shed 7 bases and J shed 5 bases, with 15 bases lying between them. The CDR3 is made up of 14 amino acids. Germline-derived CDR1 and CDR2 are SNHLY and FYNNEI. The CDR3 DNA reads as TGTGCCAGCACTGGGACGGCGGGGGATCAGCCCCAGCATTTT. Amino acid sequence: CASTGTAGDQPQHF.

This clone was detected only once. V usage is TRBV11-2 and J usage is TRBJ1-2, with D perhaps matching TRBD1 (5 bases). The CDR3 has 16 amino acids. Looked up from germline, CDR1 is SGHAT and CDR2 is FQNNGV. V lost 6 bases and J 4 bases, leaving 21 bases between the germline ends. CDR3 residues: CASRQIRDLYVYGYTF. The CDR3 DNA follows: TGTGCCAGCAGACAAATCCGGGACTTGTACGTCTATGGCTACACCTTC. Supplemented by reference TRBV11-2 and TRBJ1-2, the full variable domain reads EAGVAQSPRYKIIEKRQSVAFWCNPISGHATLYWYQQILGQGPKLLIQFQNNGVVDDSQLPKDRFSAERLKGVDSTLKIQPAKLEDSAVYLCASRQIRDLYVYGYTFGSGTRLTVV.

The CDR3 loop reads CASSFTLAGASNEQFF. The CDR3 bases are TGTGCCAGCAGTTTCACTCTAGCGGGAGCCAGCAATGAGCAGTTCTTC. This chain links TRBV27 with TRBJ2-1; TRBD2 agrees at 10 bases. This CDR3 comprises 16 residues. CDR1 is MNHEY, CDR2 SMNVEV, per germline (reference sequence). J gave up 6 bases and V 3 bases, and 8 bases lay outside the gene matches.

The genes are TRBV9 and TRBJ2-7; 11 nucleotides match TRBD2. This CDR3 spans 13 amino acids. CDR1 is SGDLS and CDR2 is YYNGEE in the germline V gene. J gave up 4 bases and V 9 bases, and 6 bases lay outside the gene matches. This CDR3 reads CATATSGKYEQYF. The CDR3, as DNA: TGTGCCACCGCGACTAGCGGGAAATACGAGCAGTACTTC.

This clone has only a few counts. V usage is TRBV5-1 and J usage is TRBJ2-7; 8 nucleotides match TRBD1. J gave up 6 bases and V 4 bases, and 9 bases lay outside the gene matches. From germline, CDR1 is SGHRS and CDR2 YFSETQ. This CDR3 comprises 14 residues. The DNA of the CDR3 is TGCGCCAGCAGCCTGGGGAAGACAGGGGTCGAGCAGTACTTC. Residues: CASSLGKTGVEQYF.

The CDR3 DNA follows: TGTGCCAGCAGTTCACTTAAGGGGCCAGCAATATTGGAGCAGTACTTC. It encodes CASSSLKGPAILEQYF. The gene calls are TRBV27 and TRBJ2-7, with D possibly being TRBD1 (5 bases). Germline V lookup: CDR1 MNHEY, CDR2 SMNVEV (reference sequence). The V gene lost 4 bases and the J gene lost 7 bases, with 23 bases spanning the gap. The CDR3 is 16 residues long.

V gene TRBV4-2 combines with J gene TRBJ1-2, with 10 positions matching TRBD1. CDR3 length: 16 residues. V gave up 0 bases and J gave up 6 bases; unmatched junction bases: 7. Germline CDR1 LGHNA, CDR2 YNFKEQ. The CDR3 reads CASSQDRQGALDGYTF. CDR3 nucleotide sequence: TGTGCCAGCAGCCAAGATCGACAGGGGGCTTTGGATGGCTACACCTTC.

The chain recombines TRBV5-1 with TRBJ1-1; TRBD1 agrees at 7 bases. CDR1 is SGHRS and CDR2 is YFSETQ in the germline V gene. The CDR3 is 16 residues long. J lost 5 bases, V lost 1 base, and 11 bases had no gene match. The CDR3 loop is CASSLRQAGGTTEAFF. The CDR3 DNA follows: TGCGCCAGCAGCTTGAGGCAGGCAGGGGGAACTACTGAAGCTTTCTTT. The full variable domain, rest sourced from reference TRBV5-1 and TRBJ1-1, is KAGVTQTPRYLIKTRGQQVTLSCSPISGHRSVSWYQQTPGQGLQFLFEYFSETQRNKGNFPGRFSGRQFSNSRSEMNVSTLELGDSALYLCASSLRQAGGTTEAFFGQGTRLTVV.

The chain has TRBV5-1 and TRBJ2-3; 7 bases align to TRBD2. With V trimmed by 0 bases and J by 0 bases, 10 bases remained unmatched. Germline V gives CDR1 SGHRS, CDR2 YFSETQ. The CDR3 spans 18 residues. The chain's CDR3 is CASSLGYGLGYSTDTQYF. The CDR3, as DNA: TGCGCCAGCAGCTTGGGGTATGGACTAGGCTATAGCACAGATACGCAGTATTTT.

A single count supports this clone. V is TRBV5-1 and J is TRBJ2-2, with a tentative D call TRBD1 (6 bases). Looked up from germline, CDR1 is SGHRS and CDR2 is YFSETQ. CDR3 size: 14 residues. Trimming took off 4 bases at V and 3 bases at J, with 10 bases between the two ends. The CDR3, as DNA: TGCGCCAGCAGCCGTACAGGGTACACCGGGGAGCTGTTTTTT. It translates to CASSRTGYTGELFF. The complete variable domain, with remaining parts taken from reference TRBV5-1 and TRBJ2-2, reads KAGVTQTPRYLIKTRGQQVTLSCSPISGHRSVSWYQQTPGQGLQFLFEYFSETQRNKGNFPGRFSGRQFSNSRSEMNVSTLELGDSALYLCASSRTGYTGELFFGEGSRLTVL.

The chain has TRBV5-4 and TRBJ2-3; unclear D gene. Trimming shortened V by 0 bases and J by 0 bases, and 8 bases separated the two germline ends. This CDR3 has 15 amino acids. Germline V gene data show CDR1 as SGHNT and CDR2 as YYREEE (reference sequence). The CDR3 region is CASSLGRLSTDTQYF. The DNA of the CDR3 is TGTGCCAGCAGCTTGGGCCGACTGAGCACAGATACGCAGTATTTT.